The entry that follows covers one T cell receptor (beta chain) sequence. The method was immunoSEQ multiplex PCR; TCRdb's version includes in-frame clones alone and lacks a portion of them. The sample contains about 380,000 clones, roughly 96% of which appear only once. The data originate from a study of shared clonotypes between healthy human individuals. Study details: Three plates each covered CD4 naive and memory; CD8 naive two, CD8 memory one.

This receptor was identified in a man aged 25 to 45 in good health. Sequenced sample: memory CD8+ T cells sorted from blood. Described subset: CD45RO+ cells pooled with CCR7-negative TemRA cells.

This CDR3 reads CSVETRASEKLFF. Here the CDR3 DNA reads TGCAGCGTTGAGACAAGGGCAAGCGAAAAACTGTTTTTT. The chain is built from TRBV29-1 and TRBJ1-4; D uncertain. Germline CDR1 and CDR2: SQVTM and ANQGSEA. The V end was cut by 3 bases, the J end by 8 bases, with 13 bases between. The CDR3 length is 13 residues.